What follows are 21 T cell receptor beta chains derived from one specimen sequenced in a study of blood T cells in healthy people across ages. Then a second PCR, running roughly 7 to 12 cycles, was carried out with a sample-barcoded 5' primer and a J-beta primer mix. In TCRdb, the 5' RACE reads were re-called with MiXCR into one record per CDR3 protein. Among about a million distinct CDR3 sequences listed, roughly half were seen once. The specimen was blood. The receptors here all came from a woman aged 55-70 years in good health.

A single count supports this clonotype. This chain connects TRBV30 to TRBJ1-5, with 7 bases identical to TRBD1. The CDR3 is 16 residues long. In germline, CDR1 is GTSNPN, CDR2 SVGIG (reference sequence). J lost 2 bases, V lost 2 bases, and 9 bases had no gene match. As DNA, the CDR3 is TGTGCCTGGAGTCCTAAACAGGGGACGGGCAATCAGCCCCAGCATTTT. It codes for CAWSPKQGTGNQPQHF.

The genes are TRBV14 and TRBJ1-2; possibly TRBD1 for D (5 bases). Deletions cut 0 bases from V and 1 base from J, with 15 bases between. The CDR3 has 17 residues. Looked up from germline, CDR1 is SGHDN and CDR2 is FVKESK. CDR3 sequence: CASSQDPLAGGNYGYTF. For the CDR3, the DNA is TGTGCCAGCAGCCAAGATCCCCTGGCCGGGGGTAACTATGGCTACACCTTC.

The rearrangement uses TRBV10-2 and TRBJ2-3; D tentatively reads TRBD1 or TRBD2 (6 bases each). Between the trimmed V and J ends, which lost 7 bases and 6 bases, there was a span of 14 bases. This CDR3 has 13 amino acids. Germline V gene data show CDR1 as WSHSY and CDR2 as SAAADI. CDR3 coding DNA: TGCGCCAGCAAAGCGGGTACAGGGGATACGCAGTATTTT. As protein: CASKAGTGDTQYF.

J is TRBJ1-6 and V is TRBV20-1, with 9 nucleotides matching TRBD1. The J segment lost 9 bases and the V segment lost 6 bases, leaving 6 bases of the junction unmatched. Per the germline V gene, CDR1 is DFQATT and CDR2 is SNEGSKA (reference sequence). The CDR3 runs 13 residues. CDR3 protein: CSALGTGISPLHF. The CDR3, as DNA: TGCAGTGCGCTCGGGACAGGGATTTCACCCCTCCACTTT.

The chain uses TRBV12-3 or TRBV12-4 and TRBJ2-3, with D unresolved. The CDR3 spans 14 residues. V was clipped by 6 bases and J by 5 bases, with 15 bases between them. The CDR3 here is CASSPPGFEDTQYF. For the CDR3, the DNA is TGTGCCAGCAGCCCTCCGGGTTTCGAAGATACGCAGTATTTT.

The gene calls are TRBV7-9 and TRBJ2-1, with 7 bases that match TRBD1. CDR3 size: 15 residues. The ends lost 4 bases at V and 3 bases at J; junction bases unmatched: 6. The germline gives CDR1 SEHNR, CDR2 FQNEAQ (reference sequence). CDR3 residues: CASSSVDRDYNEQFF. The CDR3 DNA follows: TGTGCCAGCAGCTCTGTAGACAGGGACTACAATGAGCAGTTCTTC.

This CDR3 reads CASSLAFGRGWNEQFF. The CDR3 region has the DNA TGCGCCAGCAGCTTGGCTTTCGGGAGGGGGTGGAATGAGCAGTTCTTC. This chain connects TRBV5-1 to TRBJ2-1, with 8 bases identical to TRBD2. The CDR3 contains 16 residues. With V trimmed by 0 bases and J by 7 bases, 9 bases remained unmatched. Germline V gives CDR1 SGHRS, CDR2 YFSETQ.

CDR3 in amino acids: CSAIRFVPGSGRHIFYNEQFF. In DNA, the CDR3 is TGCAGTGCTATTCGCTTTGTCCCTGGAAGCGGGAGGCATATCTTCTACAATGAGCAGTTCTTC. The chain has TRBV20-1 and TRBJ2-1; TRBD2 matches 9 bases. V dropped 4 bases and J dropped 3; count of bases not matched to a gene: 25. Germline lookup yields CDR1 DFQATT and CDR2 SNEGSKA (reference sequence). This CDR3 is built from 21 residues.

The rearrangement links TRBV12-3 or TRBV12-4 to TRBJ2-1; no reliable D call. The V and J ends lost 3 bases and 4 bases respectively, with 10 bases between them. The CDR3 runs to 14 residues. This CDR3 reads CASSLGSQYNEQFF. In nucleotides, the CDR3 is TGTGCCAGCAGTTTGGGTTCCCAGTACAATGAGCAGTTCTTC.

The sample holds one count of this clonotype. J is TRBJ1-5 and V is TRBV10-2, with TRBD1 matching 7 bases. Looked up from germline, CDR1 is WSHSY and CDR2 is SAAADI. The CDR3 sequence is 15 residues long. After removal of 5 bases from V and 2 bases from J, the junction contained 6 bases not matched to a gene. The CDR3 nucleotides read TGCGCCAGCAGTATCGGGACAGCAGGCAATCAGCCCCAGCATTTT. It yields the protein CASSIGTAGNQPQHF.

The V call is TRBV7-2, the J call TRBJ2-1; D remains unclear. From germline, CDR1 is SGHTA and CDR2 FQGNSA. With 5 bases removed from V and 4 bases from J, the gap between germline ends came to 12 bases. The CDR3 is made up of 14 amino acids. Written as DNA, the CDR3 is TGTGCCAGCAGCCCCCTGGACCTTTACAATGAGCAGTTCTTC. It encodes CASSPLDLYNEQFF.

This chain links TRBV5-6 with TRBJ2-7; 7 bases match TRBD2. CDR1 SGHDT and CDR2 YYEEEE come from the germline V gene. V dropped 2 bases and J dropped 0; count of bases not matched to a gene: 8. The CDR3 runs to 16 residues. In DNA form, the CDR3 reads TGTGCCAGCAGCTTTGATCTAGCGGAGACCTCCTACGAGCAGTACTTC. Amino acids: CASSFDLAETSYEQYF.

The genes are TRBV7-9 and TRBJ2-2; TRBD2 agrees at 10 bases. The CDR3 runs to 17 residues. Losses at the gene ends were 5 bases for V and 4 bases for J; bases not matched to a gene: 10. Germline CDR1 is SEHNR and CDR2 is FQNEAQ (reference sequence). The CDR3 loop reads CASSRPLAGALTGELFF. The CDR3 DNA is TGTGCCAGCAGCCGCCCGCTAGCGGGAGCCCTCACCGGGGAGCTGTTTTTT.

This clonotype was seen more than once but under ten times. As DNA, the CDR3 is TGTGCCAGCAGTTTCAAACCCTACTCAGTCTACGAGCAGTACTTC. Translation gives CASSFKPYSVYEQYF. The chain joins TRBV27 to TRBJ2-7; D remains ambiguous. CDR3 length: 15 amino acids. Deletions cut 3 bases from V and 3 bases from J, with 15 bases between. CDR1 is MNHEY, CDR2 SMNVEV, per germline (reference sequence).

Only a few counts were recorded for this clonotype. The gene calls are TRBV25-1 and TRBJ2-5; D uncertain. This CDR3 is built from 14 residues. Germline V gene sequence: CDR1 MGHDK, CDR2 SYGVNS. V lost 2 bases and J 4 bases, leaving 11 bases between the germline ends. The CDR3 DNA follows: TGTGCCAGCAGTGAAAGAAAGACGGTAGAGACCCAGTACTTC. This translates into CASSERKTVETQYF.

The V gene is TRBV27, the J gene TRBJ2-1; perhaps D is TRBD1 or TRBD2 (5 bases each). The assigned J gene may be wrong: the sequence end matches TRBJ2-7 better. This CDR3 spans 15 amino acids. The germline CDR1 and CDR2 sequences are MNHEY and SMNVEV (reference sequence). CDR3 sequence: CASTSGGDAYNEQYF. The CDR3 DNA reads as TGTGCCAGCACCTCTGGTGGGGACGCCTACAATGAGCAGTACTTC.

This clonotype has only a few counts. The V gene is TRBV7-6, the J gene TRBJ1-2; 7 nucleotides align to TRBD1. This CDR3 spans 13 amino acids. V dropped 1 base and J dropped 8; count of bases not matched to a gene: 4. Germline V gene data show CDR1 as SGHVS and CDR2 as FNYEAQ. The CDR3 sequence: CASSLEGAVGYTF. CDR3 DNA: TGTGCCAGCAGCTTAGAGGGGGCAGTCGGCTACACCTTC.

CDR3 in amino acids: CSVVHTAGNEQYF. CDR3 DNA sequence: TGCAGCGTTGTGCACACCGCGGGGAATGAGCAGTACTTC. This chain uses TRBV29-1 with TRBJ2-5, with D tentatively TRBD2 (6 bases). This CDR3 contains 13 residues. Germline V gene sequence: CDR1 SQVTM, CDR2 ANQGSEA. Trimming removed 4 bases at V and 11 bases at J, with 20 bases between.

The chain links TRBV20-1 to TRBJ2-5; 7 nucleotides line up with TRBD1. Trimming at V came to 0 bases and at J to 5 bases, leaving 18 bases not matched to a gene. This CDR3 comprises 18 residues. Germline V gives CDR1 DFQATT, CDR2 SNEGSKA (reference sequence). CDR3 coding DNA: TGCAGTGCTAGAGATCCGGGTGATGCGGGCAGGGGGATGGAGACCCAGTACTTC. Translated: CSARDPGDAGRGMETQYF.

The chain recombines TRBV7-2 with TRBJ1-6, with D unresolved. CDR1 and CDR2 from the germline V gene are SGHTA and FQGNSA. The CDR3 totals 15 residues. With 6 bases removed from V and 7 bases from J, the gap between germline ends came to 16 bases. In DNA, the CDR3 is TGTGCCAGCAGACAAGCGCGGGCAGGAAATTCACCCCTCCACTTT. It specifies CASRQARAGNSPLHF.

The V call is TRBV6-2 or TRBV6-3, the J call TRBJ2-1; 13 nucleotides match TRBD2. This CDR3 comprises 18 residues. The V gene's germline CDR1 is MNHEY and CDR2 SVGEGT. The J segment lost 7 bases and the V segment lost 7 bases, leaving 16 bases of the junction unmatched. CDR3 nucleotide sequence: TGTGCCAGCAACCAAGGGGGACTAGCGGGAATCGGGTGGAATGAGCAGTTCTTC. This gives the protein CASNQGGLAGIGWNEQFF.